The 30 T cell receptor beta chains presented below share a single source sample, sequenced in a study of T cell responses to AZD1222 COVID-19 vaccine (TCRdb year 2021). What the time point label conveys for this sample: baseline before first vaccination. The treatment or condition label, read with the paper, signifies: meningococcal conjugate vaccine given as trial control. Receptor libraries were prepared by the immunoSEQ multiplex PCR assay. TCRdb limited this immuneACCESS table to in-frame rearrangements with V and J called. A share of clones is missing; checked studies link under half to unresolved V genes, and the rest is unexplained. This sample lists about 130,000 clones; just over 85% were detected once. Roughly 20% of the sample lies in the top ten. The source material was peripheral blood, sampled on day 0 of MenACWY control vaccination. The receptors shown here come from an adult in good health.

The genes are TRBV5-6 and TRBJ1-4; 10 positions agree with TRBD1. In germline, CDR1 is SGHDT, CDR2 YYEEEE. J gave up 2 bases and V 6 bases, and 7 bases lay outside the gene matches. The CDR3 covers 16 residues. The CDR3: CASNRQGAMTNEKLFF. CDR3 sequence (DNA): TGTGCCAGCAATCGACAGGGGGCGATGACTAATGAAAAACTGTTTTTT. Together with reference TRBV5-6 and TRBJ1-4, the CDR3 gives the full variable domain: DAGVTQSPTHLIKTRGQQVTLRCSPKSGHDTVSWYQQALGQGPQFIFQYYEEEERQRGNFPDRFSGHQFPNYSSELNVNALLLGDSALYLCASNRQGAMTNEKLFFGSGTQLSVL.

The CDR3, as DNA: TGTGCCAGCAGTTTTACCGGGACAGGGGCGGGCGAGCAGTACTTC. Protein: CASSFTGTGAGEQYF. The chain uses TRBV28 and TRBJ2-7, with 10 bases that match TRBD1. Germline CDR1 MDHEN, CDR2 SYDVKM. The V segment lost 3 bases and the J segment 6 bases; nucleotides outside the gene matches: 8. There are 15 residues in the CDR3.

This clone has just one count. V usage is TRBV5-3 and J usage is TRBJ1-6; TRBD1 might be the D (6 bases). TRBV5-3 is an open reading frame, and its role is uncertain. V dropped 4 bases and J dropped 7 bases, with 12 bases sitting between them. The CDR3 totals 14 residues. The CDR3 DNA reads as TGTGCCAGAAGCCCAGGACAGCTAAATTCACCCCTCCACTTT. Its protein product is CARSPGQLNSPLHF.

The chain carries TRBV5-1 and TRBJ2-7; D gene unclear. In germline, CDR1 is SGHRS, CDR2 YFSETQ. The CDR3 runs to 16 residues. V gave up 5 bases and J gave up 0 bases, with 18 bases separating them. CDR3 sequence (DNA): TGCGCCAGCAGTCCCGGGCCACCCATTAGCTCCTACGAGCAGTACTTC. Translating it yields CASSPGPPISSYEQYF.

CDR3 nucleotides: TGTGCCAGCAGCCCAGGACATCGGAAAGAGACCCAGTACTTC. Its protein is CASSPGHRKETQYF. This chain joins TRBV5-4 and TRBJ2-5; D possibly corresponds to TRBD1 (5 bases). The length of the CDR3 is 14 residues. Germline loops: CDR1 SGHNT, CDR2 YYREEE (reference sequence). Deletions cut 4 bases from V and 3 bases from J, with 13 bases between.

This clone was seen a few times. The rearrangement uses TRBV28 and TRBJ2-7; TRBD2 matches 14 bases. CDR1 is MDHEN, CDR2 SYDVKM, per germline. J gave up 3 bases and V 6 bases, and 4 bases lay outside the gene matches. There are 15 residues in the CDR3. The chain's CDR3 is CASRRTSGRNYEQYF. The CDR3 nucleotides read TGTGCCAGCAGACGGACTAGCGGGAGGAACTACGAGCAGTACTTC. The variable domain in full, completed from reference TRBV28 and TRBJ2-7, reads DVKVTQSSRYLVKRTGEKVFLECVQDMDHENMFWYRQDPGLGLRLIYFSYDVKMKEKGDIPEGYSVSREKKERFSLILESASTNQTSMYLCASRRTSGRNYEQYFGPGTRLTVT.

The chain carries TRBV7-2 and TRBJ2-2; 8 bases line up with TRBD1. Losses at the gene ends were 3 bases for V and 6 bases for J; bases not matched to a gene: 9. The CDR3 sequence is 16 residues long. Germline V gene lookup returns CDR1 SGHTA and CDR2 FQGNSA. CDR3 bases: TGTGCCAGCAGCTTGGTGGTTCCAGGGGGCCCCGGGGAGCTGTTTTTT. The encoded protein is CASSLVVPGGPGELFF.

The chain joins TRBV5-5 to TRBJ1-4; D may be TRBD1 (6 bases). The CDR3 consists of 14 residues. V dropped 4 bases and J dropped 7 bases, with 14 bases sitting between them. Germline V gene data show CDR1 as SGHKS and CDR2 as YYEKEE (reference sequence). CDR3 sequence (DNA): TGTGCCAGCAGCCCCGCGATCAGGGGTGAAAAACTGTTTTTT. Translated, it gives CASSPAIRGEKLFF.

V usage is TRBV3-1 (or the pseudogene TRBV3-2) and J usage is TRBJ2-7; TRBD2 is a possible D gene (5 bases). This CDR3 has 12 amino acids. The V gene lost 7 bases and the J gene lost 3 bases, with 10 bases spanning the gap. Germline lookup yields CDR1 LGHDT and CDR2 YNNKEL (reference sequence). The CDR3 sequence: CASKSGNYEQYF. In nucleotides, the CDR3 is TGTGCCAGCAAGAGCGGTAACTACGAGCAGTACTTC.

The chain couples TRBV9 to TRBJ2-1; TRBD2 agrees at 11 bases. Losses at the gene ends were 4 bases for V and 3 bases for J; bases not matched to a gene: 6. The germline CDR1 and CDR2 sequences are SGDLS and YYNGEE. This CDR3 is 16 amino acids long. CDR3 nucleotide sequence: TGTGCCAGCAGCCCGGGACTAGCGGACGTCTACAATGAGCAGTTCTTC. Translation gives CASSPGLADVYNEQFF. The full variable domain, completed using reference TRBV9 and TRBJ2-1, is DSGVTQTPKHLITATGQRVTLRCSPRSGDLSVYWYQQSLDQGLQFLIQYYNGEERAKGNILERFSAQQFPDLHSELNLSSLELGDSALYFCASSPGLADVYNEQFFGPGTRLTVL.

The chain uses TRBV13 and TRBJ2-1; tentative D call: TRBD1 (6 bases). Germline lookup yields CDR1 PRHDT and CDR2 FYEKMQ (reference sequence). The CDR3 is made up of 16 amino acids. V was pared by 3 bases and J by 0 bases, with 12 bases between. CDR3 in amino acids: CASSLQGLSSYNEQFF. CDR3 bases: TGTGCCAGCAGCTTGCAGGGGCTGAGCTCCTACAATGAGCAGTTCTTC.

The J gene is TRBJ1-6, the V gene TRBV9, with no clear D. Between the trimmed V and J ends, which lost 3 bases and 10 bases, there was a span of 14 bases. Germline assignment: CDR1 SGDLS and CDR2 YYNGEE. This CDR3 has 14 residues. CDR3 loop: CASSGGGNGSPLHF. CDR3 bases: TGTGCCAGCAGCGGGGGAGGGAATGGATCACCCCTCCACTTT.

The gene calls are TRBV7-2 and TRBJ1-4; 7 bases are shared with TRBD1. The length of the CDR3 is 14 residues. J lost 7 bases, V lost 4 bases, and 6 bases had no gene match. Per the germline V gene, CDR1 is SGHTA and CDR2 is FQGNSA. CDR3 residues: CASSSHRGGEKLFF. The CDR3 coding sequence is TGTGCCAGCAGCTCCCACAGGGGCGGTGAAAAACTGTTTTTT.

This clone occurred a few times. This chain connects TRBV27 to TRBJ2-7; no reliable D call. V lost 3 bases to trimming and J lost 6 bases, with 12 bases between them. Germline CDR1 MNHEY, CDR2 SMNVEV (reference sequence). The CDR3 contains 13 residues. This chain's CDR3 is CASSFSPTGEQYF. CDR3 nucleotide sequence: TGTGCCAGCAGTTTCTCCCCGACGGGCGAGCAGTACTTC.

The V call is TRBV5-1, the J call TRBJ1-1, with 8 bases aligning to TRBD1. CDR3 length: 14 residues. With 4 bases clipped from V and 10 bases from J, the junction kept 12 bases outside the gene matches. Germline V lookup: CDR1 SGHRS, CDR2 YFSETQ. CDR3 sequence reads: CASSTTTTGDVAFF. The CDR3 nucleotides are TGCGCCAGCAGCACGACGACGACAGGGGACGTAGCTTTCTTT.

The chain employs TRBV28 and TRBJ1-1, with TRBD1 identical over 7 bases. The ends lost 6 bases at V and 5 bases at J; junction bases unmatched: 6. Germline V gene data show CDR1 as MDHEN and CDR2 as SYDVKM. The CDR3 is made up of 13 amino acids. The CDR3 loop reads CASSYRGRTEAFF. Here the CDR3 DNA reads TGTGCCAGCAGCTACAGGGGTAGGACTGAAGCTTTCTTT.

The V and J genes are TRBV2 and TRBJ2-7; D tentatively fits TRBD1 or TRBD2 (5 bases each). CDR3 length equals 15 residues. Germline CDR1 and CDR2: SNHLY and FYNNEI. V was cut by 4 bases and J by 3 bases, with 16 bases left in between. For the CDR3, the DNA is TGTGCCAGCAGTGTTCGGGGCCCGAACATCTACGAGCAGTACTTC. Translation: CASSVRGPNIYEQYF. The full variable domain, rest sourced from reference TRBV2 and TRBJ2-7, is EPEVTQTPSHQVTQMGQEVILRCVPISNHLYFYWYRQILGQKVEFLVSFYNNEISEKSEIFDDQFSVERPDGSNFTLKIRSTKLEDSAMYFCASSVRGPNIYEQYFGPGTRLTVT.

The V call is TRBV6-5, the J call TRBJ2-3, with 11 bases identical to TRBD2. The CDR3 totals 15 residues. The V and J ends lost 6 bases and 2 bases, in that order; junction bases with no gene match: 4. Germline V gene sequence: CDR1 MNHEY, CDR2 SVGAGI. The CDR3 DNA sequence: TGTGCCAGCAGGGGACTAGCGGTGACCACAGATACGCAGTATTTT. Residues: CASRGLAVTTDTQYF.

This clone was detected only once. The CDR3 bases are TGCGCCAGATTAGGGTTTAACACCGGGGAGCTGTTTTTT. Amino acid sequence: CARLGFNTGELFF. The V and J genes are TRBV10-1 and TRBJ2-2, with D unclear. V was cut by 9 bases and J by 2 bases, with 10 bases left in between. Germline V gene data show CDR1 as WNHNN and CDR2 as SYGVQD (reference sequence). This CDR3 spans 13 amino acids.

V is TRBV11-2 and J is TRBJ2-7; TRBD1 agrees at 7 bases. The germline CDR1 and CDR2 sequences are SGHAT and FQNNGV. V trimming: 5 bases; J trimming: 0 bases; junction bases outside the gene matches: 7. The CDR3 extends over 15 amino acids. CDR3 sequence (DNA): TGTGCCAGCAGCCCACCCGACAGGGTCTCCTACGAGCAGTACTTC. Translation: CASSPPDRVSYEQYF.

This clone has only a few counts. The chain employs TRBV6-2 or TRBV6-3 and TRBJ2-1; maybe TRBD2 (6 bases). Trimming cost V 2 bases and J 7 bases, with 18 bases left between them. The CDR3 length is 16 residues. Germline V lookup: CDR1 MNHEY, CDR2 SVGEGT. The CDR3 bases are TGTGCCAGCAGTTACGGGTGGCGGGGCCTCTGGAATGAGCAGTTCTTC. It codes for CASSYGWRGLWNEQFF.

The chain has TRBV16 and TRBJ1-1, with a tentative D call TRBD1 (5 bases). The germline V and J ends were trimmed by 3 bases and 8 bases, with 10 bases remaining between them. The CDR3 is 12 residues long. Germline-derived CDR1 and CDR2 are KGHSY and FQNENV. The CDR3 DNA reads TGTGCCAGCAGCCAGAGGGGCATGGAAGCTTTCTTT. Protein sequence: CASSQRGMEAFF.

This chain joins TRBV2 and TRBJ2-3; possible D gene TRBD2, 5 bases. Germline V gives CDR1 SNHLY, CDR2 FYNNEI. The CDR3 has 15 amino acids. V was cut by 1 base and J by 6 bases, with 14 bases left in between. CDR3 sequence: CASSEVGVVTDTQYF. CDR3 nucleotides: TGTGCCAGCAGTGAAGTGGGAGTAGTCACCGATACGCAGTATTTT.

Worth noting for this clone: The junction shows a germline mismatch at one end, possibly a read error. In DNA form, the CDR3 reads TGTGTCAGCAGCACGGGAAGCTCCTACAATGAGCAGTTCTTC. Amino acids: CVSSTGSSYNEQFF. The chain recombines TRBV27 with TRBJ2-1, with D perhaps matching TRBD2 (5 bases). There are 14 residues in the CDR3. CDR1 MNHEY and CDR2 SMNVEV come from the germline V gene (reference sequence).

Here the CDR3 DNA reads TGTGCCATCGCGTGGACAGGGCGGGATGAGCAGTTCTTC. It codes for CAIAWTGRDEQFF. The chain links TRBV2 to TRBJ2-1; 8 positions agree with TRBD1. Per the germline V gene, CDR1 is SNHLY and CDR2 is FYNNEI. The CDR3 consists of 13 residues. V was clipped by 10 bases and J by 8 bases; unmatched bases: 10.

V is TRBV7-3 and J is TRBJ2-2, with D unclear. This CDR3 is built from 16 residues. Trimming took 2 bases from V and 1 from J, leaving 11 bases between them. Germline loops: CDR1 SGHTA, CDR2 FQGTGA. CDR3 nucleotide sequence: TGTGCCAGCAGCTTAGTGGCTAGACAGAACACCGGGGAGCTGTTTTTT. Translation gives CASSLVARQNTGELFF.

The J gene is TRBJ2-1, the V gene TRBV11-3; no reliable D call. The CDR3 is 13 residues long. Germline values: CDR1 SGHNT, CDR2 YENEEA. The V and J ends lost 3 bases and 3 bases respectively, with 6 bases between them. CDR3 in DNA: TGTGCCAGCAGCTTGGGCGGCTACAATGAGCAGTTCTTC. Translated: CASSLGGYNEQFF. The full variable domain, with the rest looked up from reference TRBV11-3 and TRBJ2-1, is EAGVVQSPRYKIIEKKQPVAFWCNPISGHNTLYWYLQNLGQGPELLIRYENEEAVDDSQLPKDRFSAERLKGVDSTLKIQPAELGDSAVYLCASSLGGYNEQFFGPGTRLTVL.

The CDR3 loop is CASSLDPDRLNTEAFF. The CDR3 coding sequence is TGCGCCAGCAGTCTTGACCCAGACAGGCTGAACACTGAAGCTTTCTTT. The chain couples TRBV5-1 to TRBJ1-1, with D tentatively TRBD1 (6 bases). V was trimmed by 5 bases and J by 0 bases, leaving 17 bases between them. The CDR3 is 16 residues long. Germline V gives CDR1 SGHRS, CDR2 YFSETQ.

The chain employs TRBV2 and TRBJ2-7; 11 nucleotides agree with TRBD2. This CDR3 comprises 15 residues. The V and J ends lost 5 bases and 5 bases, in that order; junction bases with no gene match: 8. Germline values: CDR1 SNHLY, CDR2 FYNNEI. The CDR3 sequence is CASSRKLAGVHEQYF. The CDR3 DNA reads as TGTGCCAGCAGTCGAAAACTAGCGGGAGTACACGAGCAGTACTTC. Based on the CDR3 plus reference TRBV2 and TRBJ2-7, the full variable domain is EPEVTQTPSHQVTQMGQEVILRCVPISNHLYFYWYRQILGQKVEFLVSFYNNEISEKSEIFDDQFSVERPDGSNFTLKIRSTKLEDSAMYFCASSRKLAGVHEQYFGPGTRLTVT.

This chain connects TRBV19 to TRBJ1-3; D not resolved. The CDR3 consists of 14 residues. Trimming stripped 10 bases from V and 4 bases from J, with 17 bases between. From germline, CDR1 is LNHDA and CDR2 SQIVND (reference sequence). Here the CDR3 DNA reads TGTGCCACCTTAGAGTGGGGAAGGGGAAACACCATATATTTT. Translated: CATLEWGRGNTIYF. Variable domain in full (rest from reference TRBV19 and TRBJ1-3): DGGITQSPKYLFRKEGQNVTLSCEQNLNHDAMYWYRQDPGQGLRLIYYSQIVNDFQKGDIAEGYSVSREKKESFPLTVTSAQKNPTAFYLCATLEWGRGNTIYFGEGSWLTVV.